These 32 T cell receptor beta chains were sequenced from one sample in a study of a mutant IDH1 vaccine in newly diagnosed glioma. Generated by immunoSEQ multiplex PCR, the TCRdb table keeps only in-frame clones and is missing some. The table has 38,000 or so clones, 91% seen once. As for time point: week 5, during vaccination. A 20-mer mutant IDH1 peptide at 300 ug was injected subcutaneously with topical imiquimod. Their antigens remain unidentified. The input for sequencing was PBMCs, taken from a glioma patient whose treatment included an IDH1 peptide vaccine. The source is a man aged 45-65 years with glioma.

The rearrangement uses TRBV27 and TRBJ1-4; 8 bases agree with TRBD1. Germline V gene sequence: CDR1 MNHEY, CDR2 SMNVEV (reference sequence). The CDR3 consists of 16 residues. V shed 7 bases and J 12 bases; nucleotides not matched to a gene: 19. CDR3 DNA: TGTGCCAGCACCTCATCGGGGGACAGGCCCTCGAGGGAACTGTTTTTT. It translates to CASTSSGDRPSRELFF.

V gene TRBV27 combines with J gene TRBJ2-5; 8 nucleotides match TRBD1. The CDR3 covers 16 residues. Germline trimming cut 4 bases from V and 3 bases from J; bases unmatched to any gene: 10. Germline assignment: CDR1 MNHEY and CDR2 SMNVEV (reference sequence). The CDR3 here is CASSSTGGDYKETQYF. In DNA form, the CDR3 reads TGTGCCAGCAGTTCCACAGGGGGTGATTACAAAGAGACCCAGTACTTC.

The chain joins TRBV6-1 to TRBJ1-1; tentatively, D is TRBD1 (6 bases). V was trimmed by 7 bases and J by 3 bases, leaving 12 bases between them. The germline V gene encodes CDR1 MNHNS and CDR2 SASEGT. The CDR3 contains 13 residues. The CDR3 protein is CASNRVMDTEAFF. The CDR3 DNA reads TGTGCCAGCAACAGGGTGATGGACACTGAAGCTTTCTTT.

This clone showed up just once. This chain links TRBV6-6 with TRBJ2-1; D might be TRBD2 (5 bases). V was pared by 5 bases and J by 4 bases, with 12 bases between. The CDR3 spans 14 residues. Germline values: CDR1 MNHNY, CDR2 SVGAGI (reference sequence). The CDR3 loop is CASSKRGSYNEQFF. CDR3 sequence (DNA): TGTGCCAGCAGTAAACGGGGTTCTTACAATGAGCAGTTCTTC.

This chain connects TRBV27 to TRBJ1-2; D might be TRBD1 (6 bases). Germline-derived CDR1 and CDR2 are MNHEY and SMNVEV (reference sequence). The germline V and J ends were trimmed by 4 bases and 8 bases, with 11 bases remaining between them. The CDR3 is 12 amino acids. CDR3 coding DNA: TGTGCCAGCAGTTGGCCGGGGGGCGGCTACACCTTC. It codes for CASSWPGGGYTF.

The rearrangement joins TRBV9 to TRBJ1-6; D is uncertain. From germline, CDR1 is SGDLS and CDR2 YYNGEE. The length of the CDR3 is 15 residues. V was cut by 4 bases and J by 7 bases, with 15 bases left in between. CDR3 region: CASSPLGVRNSPLHF. The DNA of the CDR3 is TGTGCCAGCAGCCCCCTCGGGGTCCGAAATTCACCCCTCCACTTT.

The chain recombines TRBV19 with TRBJ2-2; D not certain. Deletions cut 5 bases from V and 9 bases from J, with 10 bases between. Germline CDR1 reads LNHDA; CDR2 reads SQIVND (reference sequence). This CDR3 has 12 residues. The CDR3 reads CASSLDARELFF. CDR3 DNA: TGTGCCAGTAGTCTGGACGCGAGGGAGCTGTTTTTT.

The rearrangement links TRBV27 to TRBJ1-5; D might be TRBD1 (6 bases). Germline V gives CDR1 MNHEY, CDR2 SMNVEV (reference sequence). The CDR3 consists of 15 residues. The V and J ends lost 5 bases and 0 bases respectively, with 11 bases between them. The CDR3 DNA follows: TGTGCCAGCAGTGCGGGGGACACTAGCAATCAGCCCCAGCATTTT. Translated: CASSAGDTSNQPQHF.

The J gene is TRBJ2-7, the V gene TRBV20-1; D uncertain. Germline V lookup: CDR1 DFQATT, CDR2 SNEGSKA (reference sequence). Trimming left V 6 bases short and J 4 bases short, with 10 bases between. CDR3 length: 11 amino acids. Here the CDR3 DNA reads TGCAGTGCGGGCTTAGGTTACGAGCAGTACTTC. Amino acids: CSAGLGYEQYF.

This clone was seen once. The CDR3 reads CASSPSGSQYEQYF. The CDR3 bases are TGTGCCAGCTCACCTAGCGGGAGTCAATACGAGCAGTACTTC. The chain is built from TRBV18 and TRBJ2-7, with TRBD2 matching 9 bases. This CDR3 has 14 amino acids. The germline V gene has CDR1 KGHSH and CDR2 LQKENI. With 3 bases clipped from V and 4 bases from J, the junction kept 4 bases outside the gene matches.

The chain links TRBV7-2 to TRBJ2-1; weak D call: TRBD1 (7 bases). This CDR3 region has 16 residues. V was clipped by 5 bases and J by 5 bases, with 19 bases between them. Germline V gene data show CDR1 as SGHTA and CDR2 as FQGNSA. DNA for the CDR3: TGTGCCAGCAGCCCCGCCCGGAGGGGGCGGAACAATGAGCAGTTCTTC. Translated, it gives CASSPARRGRNNEQFF.

Here the CDR3 DNA reads TGTGCCAGCAGCGTAGCCGGAGGGAGGACTGAAGCTTTCTTT. Protein sequence: CASSVAGGRTEAFF. The rearrangement uses TRBV9 and TRBJ1-1, with D uncertain. Germline V gene lookup returns CDR1 SGDLS and CDR2 YYNGEE. The CDR3 spans 14 residues. V lost 0 bases to trimming and J lost 5 bases, with 11 bases between them.

V is TRBV6-6 and J is TRBJ1-1; D call uncertain. This CDR3 comprises 11 residues. The germline V gene encodes CDR1 MNHNY and CDR2 SVGAGI (reference sequence). V lost 5 bases and J lost 8, with 9 bases in between. This chain's CDR3 is CASSNRAEAFF. The CDR3 nucleotides are TGTGCCAGCAGTAACCGCGCGGAAGCTTTCTTT.

This sequence joins TRBV5-1 and TRBJ1-3; 7 bases match TRBD1. The CDR3 covers 14 residues. Trimming took 4 bases from V and 9 from J; bases not matched to a gene: 10. Germline CDR1 and CDR2: SGHRS and YFSETQ. CDR3 protein: CASSLGQGGSTIYF. In nucleotides, the CDR3 is TGCGCCAGCAGCCTTGGGCAGGGGGGCAGCACCATATATTTT.

The chain uses TRBV5-1 and TRBJ1-4; tentatively, D is TRBD1 (5 bases). The CDR3 has 14 amino acids. Trimming removed 7 bases at V and 4 bases at J, with 14 bases between. Germline V lookup: CDR1 SGHRS, CDR2 YFSETQ. In nucleotides, the CDR3 is TGCGCCAGCCTTCGGGGCAATGGTAATGAAAAACTGTTTTTT. Its translation is CASLRGNGNEKLFF.

This sequence joins TRBV28 and TRBJ1-5; perhaps TRBD1 as D (6 bases). The CDR3 consists of 17 residues. CDR1 MDHEN and CDR2 SYDVKM come from the germline V gene. Trimming cost V 5 bases and J 0 bases, with 17 bases left between them. The CDR3 sequence is CASSPLGGGHSNQPQHF. For the CDR3, the DNA is TGTGCCAGCAGTCCTCTAGGGGGGGGACATAGCAATCAGCCCCAGCATTTT.

CDR3 sequence reads: CASSKAGRYSNQPQHF. The CDR3 nucleotides are TGTGCCAGCAGCAAGGCCGGGAGGTATAGCAATCAGCCCCAGCATTTT. This chain joins TRBV21-1 and TRBJ1-5. TRBV21-1 counts as a pseudogene. CDR3 length: 16 amino acids.

The chain combines TRBV5-4 with TRBJ2-2, with 8 nucleotides matching TRBD2. V trimming: 4 bases; J trimming: 7 bases; junction bases outside the gene matches: 15. Per the germline V gene, CDR1 is SGHNT and CDR2 is YYREEE (reference sequence). This CDR3 is built from 17 residues. The CDR3 coding sequence is TGTGCCAGCAGCGCCGCGGTGAGCGGGAGAGGGAGCGGGGAGCTGTTTTTT. Translated, it gives CASSAAVSGRGSGELFF.

The CDR3 here is CASSLEGQVGTEAFF. The CDR3 nucleotides read TGTGCCAGCAGCTTGGAGGGGCAAGTGGGCACTGAAGCTTTCTTT. V and J are TRBV7-3 and TRBJ1-1, with D perhaps TRBD1 (5 bases). V was trimmed by 3 bases and J by 4 bases, leaving 15 bases between them. This CDR3 is 15 amino acids long. The V gene's germline CDR1 is SGHTA and CDR2 FQGTGA.

J is TRBJ2-1 and V is TRBV2, with TRBD1 identical over 7 bases. The trim removed 3 bases at V and 3 bases at J, leaving 8 bases unmatched. Germline V CDR1 and CDR2: SNHLY, FYNNEI. This CDR3 contains 16 residues. This CDR3 is CASSEPGGYGYNEQFF. The CDR3 DNA reads as TGTGCCAGCAGTGAGCCAGGGGGTTATGGCTACAATGAGCAGTTCTTC.

This clone was seen more than once but under ten times. The chain is built from TRBV5-4 and TRBJ1-1; 10 nucleotides match TRBD1. V gave up 4 bases and J gave up 0 bases; unmatched junction bases: 9. CDR1 and CDR2 from the germline V gene are SGHNT and YYREEE (reference sequence). The CDR3 totals 17 residues. CDR3 sequence reads: CASSLTGGITMNTEAFF. In DNA, the CDR3 is TGTGCCAGCAGCCTGACAGGGGGCATAACTATGAACACTGAAGCTTTCTTT.

This clone has only one observation. This sequence joins TRBV9 and TRBJ1-3; a weak D match, TRBD1 (5 bases). The CDR3 has 16 residues. Trimming left V 3 bases short and J 0 bases short, with 13 bases between. Germline CDR1 reads SGDLS; CDR2 reads YYNGEE. CDR3 residues: CASSAGGWVSGNTIYF. The CDR3, as DNA: TGTGCCAGCAGCGCGGGGGGGTGGGTCTCTGGAAACACCATATATTTT.

This chain's CDR3 is CARPPVDYGYTF. The CDR3 DNA is TGTGCCAGACCCCCGGTGGACTATGGCTACACCTTC. The chain recombines TRBV6-6 with TRBJ1-2; D remains unclear. Trimming took off 9 bases at V and 3 bases at J, with 11 bases between the two ends. The CDR3 length is 12 residues. Germline assignment: CDR1 MNHNY and CDR2 SVGAGI (reference sequence).

The rearrangement joins TRBV7-2 to TRBJ1-2, with D possibly matching TRBD1 (6 bases). V was shortened by 2 bases and J by 7 bases, with 8 bases between the two germline ends. CDR3 size: 12 residues. CDR1 SGHTA and CDR2 FQGNSA come from the germline V gene. CDR3 loop: CASSLRGRGYTF. The DNA of the CDR3 is TGTGCCAGCAGCTTACGGGGGCGTGGCTACACCTTC.

The rearrangement links TRBV19 to TRBJ1-5; perhaps TRBD1 as D (5 bases). V lost 0 bases to trimming and J lost 7 bases, with 13 bases between them. Per germline, CDR1 LNHDA and CDR2 SQIVND (reference sequence). This CDR3 is 15 amino acids long. This chain's CDR3 is CASSIDLGGGQPQHF. The CDR3 DNA sequence: TGTGCCAGTAGTATAGATCTTGGGGGAGGACAGCCCCAGCATTTT.

The chain uses TRBV4-3 and TRBJ1-1; D unresolved. The length of the CDR3 is 16 residues. Trimming shortened V by 0 bases and J by 0 bases, and 11 bases separated the two germline ends. The germline gives CDR1 LGHNA, CDR2 YSLEER. The DNA of the CDR3 is TGCGCCAGCAGCCAAGATGCGTGGAGGGTGAACACTGAAGCTTTCTTT. This sequence encodes CASSQDAWRVNTEAFF.

The V gene is TRBV7-6, the J gene TRBJ2-5; the D is unclear. CDR3 size: 16 residues. CDR1 SGHVS and CDR2 FNYEAQ come from the germline V gene. The V gene lost 5 bases and the J gene lost 2 bases, with 18 bases spanning the gap. The CDR3 protein is CASSGSQVSLQETQYF. CDR3 nucleotide sequence: TGTGCCAGCAGCGGTTCGCAGGTTAGCCTACAAGAGACCCAGTACTTC.

The V call is TRBV4-3, the J call TRBJ2-5, with a tentative D call TRBD2 (7 bases). V lost 1 base, J lost 4 bases, and 19 bases lay in between. Germline values: CDR1 LGHNA, CDR2 YSLEER. This CDR3 is built from 17 residues. This CDR3 is CASSQGFGGAGGETQYF. CDR3 sequence (DNA): TGCGCCAGCAGCCAAGGGTTTGGGGGGGCGGGCGGAGAGACCCAGTACTTC.

The sample holds one count of this clone. The chain uses TRBV7-2 and TRBJ2-7; D remains ambiguous. CDR1 and CDR2 from the germline V gene are SGHTA and FQGNSA. V lost 1 base to trimming and J lost 6 bases, with 13 bases between them. This CDR3 spans 14 amino acids. For the CDR3, the DNA is TGTGCCAGCAGCTTAGGAGAGTTCTGGGGCGAGCAGTACTTC. Translating gives CASSLGEFWGEQYF.

The CDR3 DNA is TGTGCCACCAGCAGGGATAGTACAACTAATGAAAAACTGTTTTTT. It translates to CATSRDSTTNEKLFF. The chain recombines TRBV15 with TRBJ1-4, with no clear D. CDR3 length equals 15 residues. Germline values: CDR1 LNHNV, CDR2 YYDKDF (reference sequence). V was pared by 3 bases and J by 0 bases, with 8 bases between.

The chain recombines TRBV7-9 with TRBJ2-3; D is perhaps TRBD1 (6 bases). From germline, CDR1 is SEHNR and CDR2 FQNEAQ (reference sequence). The CDR3 is 14 residues long. V lost 3 bases, J lost 2 bases, and 9 bases lay in between. CDR3 sequence (DNA): TGTGCCAGCAGCTTCGGACAGTTCACAGATACGCAGTATTTT. Translated: CASSFGQFTDTQYF.

The chain couples TRBV19 to TRBJ1-5; 8 nucleotides line up with TRBD1. Germline assignment: CDR1 LNHDA and CDR2 SQIVND (reference sequence). J was trimmed by 6 bases and V by 7 bases; bases with no gene match: 11. The CDR3 covers 15 residues. CDR3 protein: CASTIGQGGVQPQHF. The CDR3 region has the DNA TGTGCCAGTACCATAGGACAGGGAGGTGTTCAGCCCCAGCATTTT.